The 21 T cell receptor beta chains below come from one sample, sequenced in a study of cytomegalovirus exposure and HLA in healthy donors. In the PCR, 60 Vbeta and 13 Jbeta primers were used. Sequencing used immunoSEQ multiplex PCR; TCRdb keeps in-frame clones, though not all of them. The repertoire has 150,000 to 200,000 clones, around three quarters of them found once; the top ten carry around 1%. Sequenced: PBMCs. The receptors shown here come from a middle-aged woman in good health and CMV-seronegative.

The rearrangement links TRBV19 to TRBJ1-5; TRBD1 agrees at 10 bases. Germline CDR1 reads LNHDA; CDR2 reads SQIVND (reference sequence). J gave up 2 bases and V 5 bases, and 3 bases lay outside the gene matches. The CDR3 is made up of 15 amino acids. The CDR3, as DNA: TGTGCCAGTAGTCTTGGGACAGGGGGCAATCAGCCCCAGCATTTT. It yields the protein CASSLGTGGNQPQHF.

The chain employs TRBV5-1 and TRBJ2-5; D is perhaps TRBD2 (5 bases). Germline-derived CDR1 and CDR2 are SGHRS and YFSETQ. Trimming took off 0 bases at V and 3 bases at J, with 6 bases between the two ends. The CDR3 has 13 amino acids. The CDR3 here is CASSLEAEETQYF. DNA of the CDR3: TGCGCCAGCAGCTTGGAAGCGGAAGAGACCCAGTACTTC.

The rearrangement uses TRBV18 and TRBJ2-7, with TRBD1 matching 7 bases. The junction had 4 bases not matched to a gene; V was cut back by 6 bases and J by 2 bases. Per the germline V gene, CDR1 is KGHSH and CDR2 is LQKENI. The CDR3 is 13 amino acids. Here the CDR3 reads CASSPTGPYEQYF. CDR3 bases: TGTGCCAGCTCCCCGACAGGGCCCTACGAGCAGTACTTC. The complete variable domain, with remaining parts taken from reference TRBV18 and TRBJ2-7, reads NAGVMQNPRHLVRRRGQEARLRCSPMKGHSHVYWYRQLPEEGLKFMVYLQKENIIDESGMPKERFSAEFPKEGPSILRIQQVVRGDSAAYFCASSPTGPYEQYFGPGTRLTVT.

The V call is TRBV7-3, the J call TRBJ2-5, with a weak D call TRBD1 (6 bases). With 2 bases removed from V and 5 bases from J, the gap between germline ends came to 9 bases. Germline V CDR1 and CDR2: SGHTA, FQGTGA. The CDR3 loop spans 13 amino acids. The CDR3 loop is CASSLGQSETQYF. CDR3 DNA: TGTGCCAGCAGCTTAGGACAGTCGGAGACCCAGTACTTC.

This sequence joins TRBV7-3 and TRBJ2-3; D perhaps matches TRBD2 (5 bases). This CDR3 spans 13 amino acids. CDR1 is SGHTA and CDR2 is FQGTGA in the germline V gene. V was trimmed by 2 bases and J by 5 bases, leaving 8 bases between them. Here the CDR3 DNA reads TGTGCCAGCAGCTTAGGTCGGGAAGATACGCAGTATTTT. As protein: CASSLGREDTQYF.

The genes are TRBV19 and TRBJ2-7; 14 positions agree with TRBD2. After removal of 1 base from V and 3 bases from J, the junction contained 2 bases not matched to a gene. CDR1 is LNHDA and CDR2 is SQIVND in the germline V gene (reference sequence). The CDR3 length is 16 residues. The CDR3 protein is CASSIGGTSGSYEQYF. DNA of the CDR3: TGTGCCAGTAGTATAGGGGGGACTAGCGGGAGCTACGAGCAGTACTTC.

Written as DNA, the CDR3 is TGTGCCAGCAGCGTAGGTCTGTTTCAAGAGACCCAGTACTTC. The encoded protein is CASSVGLFQETQYF. The chain links TRBV9 to TRBJ2-5; D not certain. The CDR3 is made up of 14 amino acids. The germline gives CDR1 SGDLS, CDR2 YYNGEE. Trimming cost V 0 bases and J 2 bases, with 8 bases left between them.

This clone was counted once. CDR3 coding DNA: TGTGCCAGCTCGCTTCGGACTAGCGGCTCGGCCAATGAGCAGTTCTTC. Its protein product is CASSLRTSGSANEQFF. The chain carries TRBV18 and TRBJ2-1, with 10 nucleotides matching TRBD2. The germline V gene encodes CDR1 KGHSH and CDR2 LQKENI. Unmatched junction bases numbered 11, after V lost 6 bases and J lost 6 bases. The CDR3 contains 16 residues.

The chain joins TRBV5-1 to TRBJ1-1; 10 nucleotides match TRBD1. Germline V CDR1 and CDR2: SGHRS, YFSETQ. This CDR3 region has 14 residues. V dropped 4 bases and J dropped 3; count of bases not matched to a gene: 3. The CDR3 loop is CASSAGTGDTEAFF. DNA of the CDR3: TGCGCCAGCAGCGCCGGGACAGGGGACACTGAAGCTTTCTTT.

The V gene is TRBV2, the J gene TRBJ2-7, with 13 bases lining up with TRBD2. Per germline, CDR1 SNHLY and CDR2 FYNNEI. This CDR3 spans 12 amino acids. V was clipped by 10 bases and J by 5 bases; unmatched bases: 2. CDR3 sequence: CATGTSGNEQYF. CDR3 DNA: TGTGCCACCGGGACTAGCGGGAACGAGCAGTACTTC. The full variable domain, completed using reference TRBV2 and TRBJ2-7, is EPEVTQTPSHQVTQMGQEVILRCVPISNHLYFYWYRQILGQKVEFLVSFYNNEISEKSEIFDDQFSVERPDGSNFTLKIRSTKLEDSAMYFCATGTSGNEQYFGPGTRLTVT.

V gene TRBV15 combines with J gene TRBJ1-1; D gene uncertain. The CDR3 sequence is 14 residues long. The germline V gene encodes CDR1 LNHNV and CDR2 YYDKDF (reference sequence). The V end was cut by 2 bases, the J end by 2 bases, with 9 bases between. This chain's CDR3 is CATSRLGLNTEAFF. The CDR3 bases are TGTGCCACCAGCAGACTCGGGTTAAACACTGAAGCTTTCTTT.

The chain joins TRBV6-1 to TRBJ1-4, with D maybe TRBD1 (6 bases). The V gene lost 4 bases and the J gene lost 8 bases, with 14 bases spanning the gap. Germline CDR1 and CDR2: MNHNS and SASEGT. The CDR3 totals 14 residues. This CDR3 is CASSVGGAGEKLFF. In nucleotides, the CDR3 is TGTGCCAGCAGTGTAGGGGGGGCAGGGGAAAAACTGTTTTTT.

The gene calls are TRBV11-2 and TRBJ2-3; 8 nucleotides line up with TRBD1. Trimming at V came to 4 bases and at J to 5 bases, leaving 14 bases not matched to a gene. The germline gives CDR1 SGHAT, CDR2 FQNNGV. This CDR3 contains 17 residues. Here the CDR3 reads CASSSLSPQGALDTQYF. DNA for the CDR3: TGTGCCAGCAGCTCCCTCTCCCCCCAGGGGGCGTTAGATACGCAGTATTTT.

This clone appeared a few times. The V call is TRBV6-1, the J call TRBJ2-7, with D unresolved. CDR1 is MNHNS, CDR2 SASEGT, per germline. The CDR3 is 15 residues long. V was shortened by 3 bases and J by 0 bases, with 12 bases between the two germline ends. The CDR3 bases are TGTGCCAGCAGTGAGCGACTTTCCCGCTCCTACGAGCAGTACTTC. It translates to CASSERLSRSYEQYF.

The J gene is TRBJ1-2, the V gene TRBV2; D is unresolved. V lost 2 bases and J 7 bases, leaving 14 bases between the germline ends. CDR1 is SNHLY, CDR2 FYNNEI, per germline. This CDR3 is 14 amino acids long. The CDR3 DNA follows: TGTGCCAGCAGTGAAATCGAGGTTTTCGGTGGCTACACCTTC. Residues: CASSEIEVFGGYTF. The whole variable domain, filled in from reference TRBV2 and TRBJ1-2, reads EPEVTQTPSHQVTQMGQEVILRCVPISNHLYFYWYRQILGQKVEFLVSFYNNEISEKSEIFDDQFSVERPDGSNFTLKIRSTKLEDSAMYFCASSEIEVFGGYTFGSGTRLTVV.

The V call is TRBV6-1, the J call TRBJ1-1; possible D gene TRBD1, 6 bases. The CDR3 consists of 13 residues. The germline V gene has CDR1 MNHNS and CDR2 SASEGT. Trimming pared 6 bases from V and 5 bases from J, leaving 13 bases between. The CDR3 is CASSRQEATEAFF. CDR3 nucleotide sequence: TGTGCCAGCAGCCGACAGGAAGCGACTGAAGCTTTCTTT.

The gene calls are TRBV6-1 and TRBJ2-7; 8 bases agree with TRBD1. With V trimmed by 8 bases and J by 2 bases, 11 bases remained unmatched. Germline assignment: CDR1 MNHNS and CDR2 SASEGT. CDR3 length equals 15 residues. The CDR3: CASLSLHRGTYEQYF. CDR3 bases: TGTGCCAGCCTTTCCCTTCACAGGGGGACCTACGAGCAGTACTTC.

This chain uses TRBV14 with TRBJ2-7; D may be TRBD2 (7 bases). This CDR3 is 14 amino acids long. V was clipped by 4 bases and J by 4 bases, with 14 bases between them. Germline loops: CDR1 SGHDN, CDR2 FVKESK. The CDR3 is CASSRGGPGYEQYF. DNA for the CDR3: TGTGCCAGCAGCCGGGGGGGGCCGGGGTACGAGCAGTACTTC.

This clone was observed a few times. V and J are TRBV10-3 and TRBJ1-1; D unresolved. Per the germline V gene, CDR1 is ENHRY and CDR2 is SYGVKD. CDR3 length: 13 residues. V dropped 4 bases and J dropped 1 base, with 7 bases sitting between them. The CDR3: CAISGGWNTEAFF. The CDR3 bases are TGTGCCATCAGTGGAGGCTGGAACACTGAAGCTTTCTTT.

The V call is TRBV5-1, the J call TRBJ2-5, with TRBD2 identical over 14 bases. Germline V gene data show CDR1 as SGHRS and CDR2 as YFSETQ. V gave up 0 bases and J gave up 3 bases; unmatched junction bases: 7. The CDR3 has 18 residues. CDR3 DNA sequence: TGCGCCAGCAGCTTGGGGACTAGCGGGAGGTCGGTGGAAGAGACCCAGTACTTC. Amino acids: CASSLGTSGRSVEETQYF.

This chain uses TRBV4-2 with TRBJ2-7, with 10 bases aligning to TRBD1. With V trimmed by 1 base and J by 4 bases, 4 bases remained unmatched. Germline lookup yields CDR1 LGHNA and CDR2 YNFKEQ. The CDR3 sequence is 15 residues long. The CDR3 nucleotides are TGTGCCAGCAGCCAAGGCCTGGGACAGGGGTACGAGCAGTACTTC. This translates into CASSQGLGQGYEQYF.